This T cell receptor beta chain emerged from a study of siplizumab effects on memory and regulatory T cells. Method: immunoSEQ multiplex PCR; TCRdb's copy keeps in-frame clones and lacks some. Counted here are around 110,000 clones, around 94% occurring once; the ten biggest clones make up roughly 1.5%. Trimming removed 3 bases at V and 7 bases at J, with 9 bases between. CDR3 length: 12 amino acids. Germline V gene sequence: CDR1 SGHDN, CDR2 FVKESK. On this clone itself: Its antigen is unidentified.

Study-wide results and limits: Alloreactive sequences tracing back to unstimulated CD4+ memory cells fell significantly with siplizumab. An assignable naive or memory phenotype was lacking in roughly 75-95% of proliferating CD4+ or CD8+ clones. Suppression by proliferating Tregs derived from siplizumab cultures was not verified.

The receptor comes from a human donor in good health. The sequenced sample was non-Treg CD4+ T cells sorted from blood. V is TRBV14 and J is TRBJ2-5; D possibly corresponds to TRBD1 (5 bases). The CDR3 region is CASSQGRGTQYF. In nucleotides, the CDR3 is TGTGCCAGCAGCCAGGGGCGAGGGACCCAGTACTTC.